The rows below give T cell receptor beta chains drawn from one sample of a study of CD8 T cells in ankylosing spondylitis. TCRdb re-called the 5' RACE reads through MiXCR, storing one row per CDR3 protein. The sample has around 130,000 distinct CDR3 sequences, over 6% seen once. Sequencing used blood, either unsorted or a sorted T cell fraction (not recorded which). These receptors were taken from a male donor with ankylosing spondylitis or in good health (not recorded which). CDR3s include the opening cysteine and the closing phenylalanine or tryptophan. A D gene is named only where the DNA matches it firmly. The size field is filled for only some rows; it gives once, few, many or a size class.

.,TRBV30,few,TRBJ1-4,CAWSAPSLINEKLFF,TGTGCCTGGAGTGCCCCGAGTCTCATTAATGAAAAACTGTTTTTT
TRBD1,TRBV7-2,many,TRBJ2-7,CASSWRTDGGQIYEQYF,TGTGCCAGCAGCTGGAGAACGGATGGGGGACAGATCTACGAGCAGTACTTC
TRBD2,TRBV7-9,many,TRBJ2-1,CASSGGTSEYNEQFF,TGTGCCAGCAGCGGAGGGACTAGCGAATACAATGAGCAGTTCTTC
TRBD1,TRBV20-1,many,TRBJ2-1,CSAPGTVNEQFF,TGCAGTGCACCGGGGACAGTCAATGAGCAGTTCTTC
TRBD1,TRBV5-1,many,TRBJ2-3,CASSSTGEDTQYF,TGCGCCAGCAGCTCGACAGGGGAAGATACGCAGTATTTT
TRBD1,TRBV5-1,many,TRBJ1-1,CASSLGGRGFDEAFF,TGCGCCAGCAGCTTGGGGGGCAGGGGGTTTGATGAAGCTTTCTTT
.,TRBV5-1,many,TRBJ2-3,CASSQGAVGPDTQYF,TGCGCCAGCAGCCAAGGGGCAGTGGGCCCAGATACGCAGTATTTT
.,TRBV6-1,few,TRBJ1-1,CASRPGALGNTEAFF,TGTGCCAGCCGCCCAGGGGCGTTGGGGAACACTGAAGCTTTCTTT
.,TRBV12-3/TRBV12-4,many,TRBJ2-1,CATQSQGDNEQFF,TGTGCCACCCAATCTCAGGGAGACAATGAGCAGTTCTTC
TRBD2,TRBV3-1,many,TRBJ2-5,CASSHPLGGRKETQYF,TGTGCCAGCAGCCACCCTTTGGGCGGGAGGAAAGAGACCCAGTACTTC
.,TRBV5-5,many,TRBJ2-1,CASSFSSGLANEQFF,TGTGCCAGCAGCTTCTCCTCGGGGCTTGCTAATGAGCAGTTCTTC
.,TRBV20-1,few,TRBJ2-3,CSASQLGTINTDTQYF,TGCAGTGCTAGCCAACTCGGGACGATTAACACAGATACGCAGTATTTT
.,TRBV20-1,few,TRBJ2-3,CSAQAPPDTQYF,TGCAGTGCTCAAGCCCCCCCAGATACGCAGTATTTT
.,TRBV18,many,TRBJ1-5,CASSPGGTQPQHF,TGTGCCAGCTCACCCGGCGGCACTCAGCCCCAGCATTTT
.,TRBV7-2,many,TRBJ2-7,CASSLAVTYTYEQYF,TGTGCCAGCAGCTTAGCGGTGACATACACCTACGAGCAGTACTTC
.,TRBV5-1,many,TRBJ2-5,CASSLALQETQYF,TGCGCCAGCAGCTTGGCACTCCAAGAGACCCAGTACTTC
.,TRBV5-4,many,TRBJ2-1,CASSPRGQNNEQFF,TGTGCCAGCAGCCCCCGGGGCCAGAACAATGAGCAGTTCTTC
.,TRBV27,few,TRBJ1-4,CASSLSLTGPTNEKLFF,TGTGCCAGCAGTTTATCCTTAACAGGGCCAACTAATGAAAAACTGTTTTTT
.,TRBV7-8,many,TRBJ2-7,CASSLALTGARSSYEQYF,TGCGCCAGCAGCTTAGCGCTTACGGGGGCACGATCCTCCTACGAGCAGTACTTC
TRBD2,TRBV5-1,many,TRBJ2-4,CASSPFQGGNIQYF,TGCGCCAGCAGCCCCTTCCAGGGAGGGAACATTCAGTACTTC
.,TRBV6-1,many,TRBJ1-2,CASSKREDSHINYGYTF,TGTGCCAGCAGCAAACGAGAAGACAGCCATATTAACTATGGCTACACCTTC
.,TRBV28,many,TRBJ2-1,CASSLSSGHAGLYNEQFF,TGTGCCAGCAGTTTATCATCGGGACACGCAGGCCTTTACAATGAGCAGTTCTTC
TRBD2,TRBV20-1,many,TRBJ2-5,CSATRPSGGHQETQYF,TGCAGTGCTACCCGACCTAGCGGGGGGCACCAAGAGACCCAGTACTTC
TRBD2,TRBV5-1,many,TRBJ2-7,CASSLASLAGDREQYF,TGCGCCAGCAGCTTGGCTTCACTAGCGGGAGACCGCGAGCAGTACTTC
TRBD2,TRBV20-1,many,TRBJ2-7,CSALGTSGRARNEQYF,TGCAGTGCTCTCGGGACTAGCGGGAGGGCCAGGAACGAGCAGTACTTC
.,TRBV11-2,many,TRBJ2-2,CASLGRTNTGELFF,TGTGCCAGCTTGGGGAGAACGAACACCGGGGAGCTGTTTTTT
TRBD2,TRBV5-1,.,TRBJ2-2,CASSVTSGGFTGELFF,TGCGCCAGCAGCGTGACTAGCGGGGGATTCACCGGGGAGCTGTTTTTT
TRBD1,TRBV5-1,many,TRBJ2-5,CASSDMGQGQLAQYF,TGCGCCAGCAGCGATATGGGACAGGGGCAGTTGGCCCAGTACTTC
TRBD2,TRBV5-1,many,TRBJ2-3,CASSLRTSGATDTQYF,TGCGCCAGCAGCTTAAGGACTAGCGGAGCCACAGATACGCAGTATTTT
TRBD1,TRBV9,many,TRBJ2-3,CASSVEGQVTDTQYF,TGTGCCAGCAGCGTAGAGGGACAGGTAACAGATACGCAGTATTTT
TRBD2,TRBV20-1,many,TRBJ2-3,CSAEGLAETSTDTQYF,TGCAGTGCTGAAGGACTAGCAGAGACTAGCACAGATACGCAGTATTTT
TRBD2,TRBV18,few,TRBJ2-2,CASSPLLAGATGELFF,TGTGCCAGCTCACCACTGCTAGCGGGAGCGACCGGGGAGCTGTTTTTT
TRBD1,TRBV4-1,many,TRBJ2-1,CASNNRDRAGEQFF,TGCGCCAGCAACAACCGGGACAGGGCCGGTGAGCAGTTCTTC
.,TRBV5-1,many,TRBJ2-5,CASRVLGATQETQYF,TGCGCCAGCAGAGTTTTGGGGGCCACCCAAGAGACCCAGTACTTC
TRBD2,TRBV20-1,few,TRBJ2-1,CCASRVGTSGSVGHNEQFF,TGCTGTGCTAGTCGTGTAGGGACTAGCGGGAGCGTTGGACACAATGAGCAGTTCTTC
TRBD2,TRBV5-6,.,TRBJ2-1,CASSSLLTRGEGRVSYNEQFF,TGTGCCAGCAGCTCCCTCCTCACTCGGGGGGAGGGGCGGGTCTCCTACAATGAGCAGTTCTTC
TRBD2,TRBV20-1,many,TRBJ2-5,CSAGSSGEETQYF,TGCAGTGCTGGGTCAAGCGGGGAAGAGACCCAGTACTTC
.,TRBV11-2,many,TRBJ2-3,CASSLAGVPRTDTQYF,TGTGCCAGCAGCTTAGCAGGTGTACCGCGCACAGATACGCAGTATTTT
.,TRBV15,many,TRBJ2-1,CATSRDRTTPNEQFF,TGTGCCACCAGCAGGGATAGGACAACTCCCAATGAGCAGTTCTTC
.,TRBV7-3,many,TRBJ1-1,CASSLGQGHTEAFF,TGTGCCAGCAGCTTAGGTCAGGGGCACACTGAAGCTTTCTTT
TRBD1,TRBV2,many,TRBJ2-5,CASRDRGGQETQYF,TGTGCCAGCAGGGACAGGGGAGGACAAGAGACCCAGTACTTC
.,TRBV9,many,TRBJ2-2,CASSDSGTPGELFF,TGTGCCAGCAGCGACTCCGGAACTCCCGGGGAGCTGTTTTTT